This passage covers 8 T cell receptor beta chains from one sample sequenced in a study of identical twins. MiXCR, applied by TCRdb to the 5' RACE reads, yields one record per CDR3 protein. Here the sample spans 500,000 to 600,000 distinct CDR3 sequences, around 20% being singletons. This sample also appeared in a second study, on T cells expressing NK-cell markers.

Sequenced material: CD4+ T cells sorted from blood. The source of these receptors is a young woman in good health.

Ten or more counts support this clonotype. The chain recombines TRBV6-5 with TRBJ2-1; 7 bases line up with TRBD2. V shed 3 bases, J shed 2 bases, and the junction held 4 bases outside the gene matches. Per the germline V gene, CDR1 is MNHEY and CDR2 is SVGAGI. The CDR3 totals 15 residues. Here the CDR3 DNA reads TGTGCCAGCAGTTATAGCGGGTTCGCCTACAATGAGCAGTTCTTC. As protein: CASSYSGFAYNEQFF.

The V gene is TRBV29-1, the J gene TRBJ2-3, with 15 bases aligning to TRBD2. Per the germline V gene, CDR1 is SQVTM and CDR2 is ANQGSEA. With 7 bases clipped from V and 4 bases from J, the junction kept 9 bases outside the gene matches. The CDR3 totals 16 residues. Here the CDR3 reads CSGRTSGGGRADTQYF. Written as DNA, the CDR3 is TGCAGCGGCCGGACTAGCGGGGGGGGCCGGGCAGATACGCAGTATTTT.

The V call is TRBV7-2, the J call TRBJ1-4; D is unclear. CDR3 size: 13 residues. V was clipped by 0 bases and J by 8 bases, with 7 bases between them. In germline, CDR1 is SGHTA, CDR2 FQGNSA. CDR3 DNA: TGTGCCAGCAGCTTAGCGAGGTGGGAAAAACTGTTTTTT. It codes for CASSLARWEKLFF.

This clonotype was recorded a few times. Here the CDR3 reads CSSHWNEQFF. In DNA form, the CDR3 reads TGCAGCTCCCATTGGAATGAGCAGTTCTTC. This rearrangement joins TRBV29-1 to TRBJ2-1; D ambiguous. Trimming took 8 bases from V and 7 from J, leaving 9 bases between them. Germline assignment: CDR1 SQVTM and CDR2 ANQGSEA. This CDR3 spans 10 amino acids.

This clonotype has a handful of counts. This rearrangement joins TRBV29-1 to TRBJ1-2, with TRBD1 identical over 9 bases. This CDR3 region has 12 residues. CDR1 is SQVTM, CDR2 ANQGSEA, per germline. V shed 6 bases, J shed 7 bases, and the junction held 6 bases outside the gene matches. The CDR3: CSVEQGAGGYTF. DNA of the CDR3: TGCAGCGTGGAACAGGGGGCCGGTGGCTACACCTTC. Combining the CDR3 with reference TRBV29-1 and TRBJ1-2 gives the whole variable domain SAVISQKPSRDICQRGTSLTIQCQVDSQVTMMFWYRQQPGQSLTLIATANQGSEATYESGFVIDKFPISRPNLTFSTLTVSNMSPEDSSIYLCSVEQGAGGYTFGSGTRLTVV.

The J gene is TRBJ2-1, the V gene TRBV6-2 or TRBV6-3; D assignment may be TRBD1 or TRBD2 (5 bases each). This CDR3 spans 17 amino acids. The germline V gene has CDR1 MNHEY and CDR2 SVGEGT. Trimming left V 7 bases short and J 9 bases short, with 28 bases between. The CDR3 loop reads CASTSPGRQLSWGEQFF. As DNA, the CDR3 is TGTGCCAGCACTTCCCCGGGACGACAACTATCATGGGGTGAGCAGTTCTTC.

Only a few counts were recorded for this clonotype. This chain links TRBV4-3 with TRBJ1-1; D gene uncertain. This CDR3 spans 14 amino acids. Trimming left V 0 bases short and J 1 base short, with 6 bases between. In germline, CDR1 is LGHNA, CDR2 YSLEER. The CDR3 loop reads CASSQDPRNTEAFF. CDR3 bases: TGCGCCAGCAGCCAAGACCCAAGGAACACTGAAGCTTTCTTT.

The chain is built from TRBV6-2 or TRBV6-3 and TRBJ2-1; D not resolved. CDR1 and CDR2 (germline): MNHEY, SVGEGT. V gave up 6 bases and J gave up 8 bases, with 8 bases separating them. The CDR3 length is 11 residues. CDR3 region: CASSHTHEQFF. For the CDR3, the DNA is TGTGCCAGCAGCCATACTCATGAGCAGTTCTTC.